This TCR beta chain derives from a study of blood T cell repertoires in COVID-19. Per the original data handling: Nucleated cell counts were estimated from reference gene primer amplification. The protocol was immunoSEQ multiplex PCR, while the TCRdb copy is restricted to in-frame clones and leaves out a portion. That table is the source of V, J and clone size, and D and trimming were worked out from the DNA. This table holds 140,000 to 150,000 clones, 87% found once. In assigning cohorts, the study relied on participant-reported clinical history. Germline CDR1 and CDR2: SGHAT and FQNNGV. The CDR3 spans 14 residues. Trimming cost V 5 bases and J 8 bases; bases outside gene matches: 9.

Source material: PBMCs or T cells enriched from blood (not recorded which). V is TRBV11-2 and J is TRBJ1-3, with 7 bases that match TRBD1. The sequence came from a man aged 60 to 75 who had recovered from COVID-19. The CDR3, as DNA: TGTGCCAGCAGCCCTTCGACAGGGAAGGACACCATATATTTT. It yields the protein CASSPSTGKDTIYF.